The TCR beta chain under discussion was sequenced for a study of blood T cell repertoires in COVID-19. Study at large: The cDNA or gDNA used as material had been derived from T cells, B-cell-depleted T cells, or PBMCs.

Authors' analysis steps: Nucleated cell number was recorded as an estimate derived from reference gene primer amplification. Measured with immunoSEQ multiplex PCR; TCRdb has only the in-frame clones, and not every one. The DNA gave D and trimming, while V, J and clone size come from that table. The sample has more than 200,000 clones, around 92% seen once. The CDR3 has 13 residues. Germline assignment: CDR1 SEHNR and CDR2 FQNEAQ (reference sequence). V was pared by 3 bases and J by 7 bases, with 2 bases of the junction left unmatched. The cohort comprised adults aged about 18 to 100 years residing in about two dozen US areas. In assigning cohorts, the study relied on participant-reported clinical history.

Sequencing was carried out using PBMCs or T cells enriched from blood (not recorded which). The chain couples TRBV7-9 to TRBJ2-1, with TRBD1 identical over 8 bases. The sequence was collected from a woman aged 25 to 39 with acute COVID-19. CDR3 loop: CASSFDRGNEQFF. The CDR3 nucleotides are TGTGCCAGCAGCTTTGACAGGGGAAATGAGCAGTTCTTC.